This T cell receptor (beta chain) was retrieved from a study of control samples from healthy donors and cancer patients. Sequenced by immunoSEQ multiplex PCR; TCRdb stores in-frame clones only, minus some. The sample lists approximately 60,000 clones; approximately 90% were seen once. This clone has only one observation. Trimming took 8 bases from V and 5 from J, leaving 18 bases between them. Germline V lookup: CDR1 SQVTM, CDR2 ANQGSEA. The CDR3 has 13 residues. Material: PBMCs. The chain employs TRBV29-1 and TRBJ1-1; no clear D gene. This sequence originates from a man between 25 and 39 years old with colorectal cancer. The CDR3 sequence is CSSKVAGDTEAFF. The CDR3 coding sequence is TGCAGCTCAAAGGTGGCAGGTGATACTGAAGCTTTCTTT.